This T cell receptor (beta chain) derives from a study of T cells in Graves' hyperthyroidism and ophthalmopathy. Study-wide results and caveats: Stable hyperthyroidism was told apart from ophthalmopathy by a model built on 13 V-J features. The model's output predicted ophthalmopathy at a median of about 6.5 months prior to onset.

Comment on this clonotype: The antigen is undetermined.

Uncontrolled infections, other autoimmune diseases, pregnancy or lactation led to exclusion of patients. For the diagnoses, clinical symptoms, serum thyroxine and TRAb, thyroid ultrasound and orbital computed tomography were used. The CDR3 sequence is 13 residues long. CDR1 is KGHSH, CDR2 LQKENI, per germline. V lost 2 bases to trimming and J lost 9 bases, with 11 bases between them. RNA transcripts gave rise to amplified TCR beta CDR3 regions. Initially, a first-round RT-PCR of the TCR CDR3 employed the HTBI primer set. TCRdb fed the multiplex PCR reads into MiXCR, producing one record per CDR3 protein. The sample consists of more than 500,000 distinct CDR3 sequences, roughly 14% of them appearing once.

The source of this sequence is a woman aged 40 to 55 with Graves' ophthalmopathy. Sequenced: blood. V gene TRBV18 combines with J gene TRBJ1-5; no clear D gene. CDR3 nucleotides: TGTGCCAGCTCACCAGCTTCATCGGGGCCCCAGCATTTT. Translating it yields CASSPASSGPQHF.